This record concerns one T cell receptor (beta chain) sequence. Using a J-beta primer mix together with a sample-barcoded 5' primer, a second PCR was run for roughly 7 to 11 cycles. One entry per CDR3 protein, called by TCRdb with MiXCR from the 5' RACE reads. The sample includes around 820,000 distinct CDR3 sequences, around 25% seen only once; the top ten take more than 3%. The entry originates in a study of blood T cells in healthy people across ages. The CDR3 length is 15 residues. Trimming removed 6 bases from V and 3 bases from J; junction bases left unmatched: 9. This same sample was also taken into another study, of T cells of mothers and their children.

The chain employs TRBV12-3 or TRBV12-4 and TRBJ1-1, with TRBD1 matching over 8 bases. This TCR came from a boy between 10 and 17 years old in good health. What was sequenced was blood. CDR3 in amino acids: CASRDGGQGDTEAFF. CDR3 coding DNA: TGTGCCAGCAGAGACGGAGGACAGGGAGACACTGAAGCTTTCTTT.